This T cell receptor (beta chain) derives from a study of breast tumors, draining lymph nodes, adjacent tissues. General study findings and limits: The lymph node origin of tumor T cells was framed as consistent with a hypothesis, not demonstrated. Tumor TCR diversity was below lymph nodes but above nontumor tissue. Luminal-like breast cancer showed significantly greater tumor-nontumor repertoire similarity than basal-like breast cancer did.

Samples came from axillary lymph nodes draining the breast cancer. About this clonotype: Antigen specificity is unknown. This may arise from a read error, as a much more abundant clone is one base away.

The CDR3 length is 14 residues. Looked up from germline, CDR1 is LNHDA and CDR2 is SQIVND (reference sequence). Each CDR3 protein is one row after TCRdb ran MiXCR on the multiplex PCR reads. The data contain around 130,000 distinct CDR3 sequences, approximately 22% of them seen just once; the ten biggest clones take up 2% to 2.5%. This TCR was recovered from a female donor with breast cancer. Some clones in this sample may be carry-over from other donors' samples. Sequencing was done on a sample of axillary lymph node tissue. The V call is TRBV19, the J call TRBJ2-3, with 10 bases lining up with TRBD1. Here the CDR3 reads CDSRRDRGRDTQYF. Here the CDR3 DNA reads TGTGACAGTAGAAGGGACAGGGGAAGAGATACGCAGTATTTT.